These 24 T cell receptor beta chains came from one sample sequenced in a study of T cells in Graves' hyperthyroidism and ophthalmopathy. Amplification of TCR beta CDR3 regions was performed using RNA transcripts as template. A set of HTBI primers served as the primers for a first-round RT-PCR of the TCR CDR3. TCRdb analysed the multiplex PCR reads with MiXCR anew, one entry per CDR3 protein. Of just under 750,000 distinct CDR3 sequences listed, 35% are singletons. Sequenced material: blood. All receptors derive from a middle-aged woman with Graves' hyperthyroidism.

This clonotype was seen many times. The rearrangement uses TRBV12-3 or TRBV12-4 and TRBJ1-2, with D possibly being TRBD1 (6 bases). This CDR3 contains 15 residues. V was clipped by 2 bases and J by 4 bases, with 14 bases between them. The DNA for the CDR3 is TGTGCCAGCAGTTTACGGAGAGGGGGACCCTATGGCTACACCTTC. Translated, it gives CASSLRRGGPYGYTF.

The chain joins TRBV7-2 to TRBJ2-5; 13 positions match TRBD2. The CDR3 spans 16 residues. CDR1 SGHTA and CDR2 FQGNSA come from the germline V gene. Germline trimming cut 4 bases from V and 4 bases from J; bases unmatched to any gene: 6. In DNA form, the CDR3 reads TGTGCCAGCAGCTCAAGACTAGCGGGAGGAACAGAGACCCAGTACTTC. It specifies CASSSRLAGGTETQYF.

This clonotype came up once. A much larger clone lies one base from this, so it may be a read error. This chain uses TRBV20-1 with TRBJ1-3; D might be TRBD1 (6 bases). The CDR3 contains 13 residues. Germline CDR1 is DFQATT and CDR2 is SNEGSKA (reference sequence). The CDR3 spells CSVQGISGNTMYF. For the CDR3, the DNA is TGCAGTGTTCAGGGGATCTCTGGAAACACCATGTATTTT.

This clonotype was counted between two and nine times. The V call is TRBV6-6, the J call TRBJ2-5; D possibly corresponds to TRBD1 (6 bases). The CDR3 extends over 14 amino acids. Trimming stripped 4 bases from V and 3 bases from J, with 12 bases between. Germline-derived CDR1 and CDR2 are MNHNY and SVGAGI (reference sequence). This CDR3 is CASSSSPGEETQYF. The CDR3 region has the DNA TGTGCCAGCAGTTCCTCGCCAGGGGAAGAGACCCAGTACTTC.

This clonotype was observed a few times. The CDR3 protein is CSASSSGSHEQYF. The CDR3 region has the DNA TGCAGTGCTAGCTCCAGCGGGAGCCACGAGCAGTACTTC. The V and J genes are TRBV20-1 and TRBJ2-7; the match to TRBD2 covers 8 bases. The trim removed 3 bases at V and 5 bases at J, leaving 6 bases unmatched. This CDR3 comprises 13 residues. CDR1 is DFQATT and CDR2 is SNEGSKA in the germline V gene (reference sequence).

Concerning this clonotype: Since a much larger clone is just one base distant, this may be a read error. The chain is built from TRBV7-9 and TRBJ1-2, with unresolved D. The CDR3 runs 13 residues. Germline CDR1 reads SEHNR; CDR2 reads FQNEAQ (reference sequence). The CDR3 DNA sequence: TGTGCCAGCAGCGCGGGTAGTAACTATGACTACACCTTC. It is translated as CASSAGSNYDYTF.

The chain couples TRBV7-2 to TRBJ2-5; TRBD1 might be the D (5 bases). V was shortened by 6 bases and J by 5 bases, with 22 bases between the two germline ends. The CDR3 totals 16 residues. CDR1 SGHTA and CDR2 FQGNSA come from the germline V gene. DNA of the CDR3: TGTGCCAGCAGTGCCCAGGGTTATGCCCCCGGGGAGACCCAGTACTTC. Translation gives CASSAQGYAPGETQYF.

Many counts were recorded for this clonotype. The J gene is TRBJ2-7, the V gene TRBV25-1, with 10 nucleotides matching TRBD1. Per the germline V gene, CDR1 is MGHDK and CDR2 is SYGVNS. There are 14 residues in the CDR3. The ends lost 3 bases at V and 3 bases at J; junction bases unmatched: 2. The CDR3 region is CASSDGQGVYEQYF. Here the CDR3 DNA reads TGTGCCAGCAGTGATGGACAGGGGGTCTACGAGCAGTACTTC.

The chain links TRBV7-2 to TRBJ1-5; D is perhaps TRBD1 (5 bases). V was shortened by 6 bases and J by 4 bases, with 22 bases between the two germline ends. The length of the CDR3 is 17 residues. The germline CDR1 and CDR2 sequences are SGHTA and FQGNSA. The DNA of the CDR3 is TGTGCCAGCAGTTTTGGTAAAGGGCGAGGGGTGAATCAGCCCCAGCATTTT. Amino acid sequence: CASSFGKGRGVNQPQHF.

This chain connects TRBV6-5 to TRBJ1-4; D possibly corresponds to TRBD1 (5 bases). Trimming took off 0 bases at V and 12 bases at J, with 17 bases between the two ends. This CDR3 has 15 amino acids. Germline loops: CDR1 MNHEY, CDR2 SVGAGI. CDR3 residues: CASSYSIGAREELFF. DNA of the CDR3: TGTGCCAGCAGTTACTCGATAGGAGCCAGGGAAGAACTGTTTTTT.

This chain connects TRBV11-2 to TRBJ2-1; D perhaps matches TRBD1 (5 bases). The assigned J gene may be wrong: the sequence end matches TRBJ2-7 better. The CDR3 extends over 15 amino acids. Germline CDR1 is SGHAT and CDR2 is FQNNGV. The CDR3 DNA is TGTGCCAGCAGCTTACAGGGCTTCTCCTACAATGAGCAGTACTTC. Translation gives CASSLQGFSYNEQYF.

The gene calls are TRBV6-5 and TRBJ1-2; unclear D gene. The CDR3 totals 13 residues. The germline CDR1 and CDR2 sequences are MNHEY and SVGAGI. Trimming took 2 bases from V and 7 from J, leaving 11 bases between them. The CDR3 here is CASSYQGQVGYTF. The CDR3, as DNA: TGTGCCAGCAGTTACCAAGGGCAGGTTGGCTACACCTTC.

This clonotype was seen only a few times. The chain uses TRBV28 and TRBJ2-5; 15 nucleotides line up with TRBD2. The CDR3 is 17 residues long. Trimming at V came to 8 bases and at J to 5 bases, leaving 12 bases not matched to a gene. Germline values: CDR1 MDHEN, CDR2 SYDVKM. This chain's CDR3 is CASGQGLAGGPFETQYF. The CDR3, as DNA: TGTGCCAGCGGGCAAGGACTAGCGGGAGGGCCTTTTGAGACCCAGTACTTC.

This clonotype was counted at least ten times. This chain joins TRBV6-5 and TRBJ2-7; tentatively, D is TRBD1 (5 bases). Trimming pared 6 bases from V and 3 bases from J, leaving 9 bases between. The germline gives CDR1 MNHEY, CDR2 SVGAGI. The CDR3 loop spans 12 amino acids. CDR3 DNA: TGTGCCAGCAGCCAAGACAGCTACGAGCAGTACTTC. It is translated as CASSQDSYEQYF.

For this clonotype: A much larger clonotype is one base distant, so this may be a read error. The CDR3 ends on some other residue instead of the conserved phenylalanine or tryptophan, so this is likely a read error. The rearrangement links TRBV19 to TRBJ1-2; D uncertain. Trimming left V 0 bases short and J 4 bases short, with 9 bases between. CDR3 length equals 14 residues. The germline V gene has CDR1 LNHDA and CDR2 SQIVND (reference sequence). The CDR3 sequence is CASSIEDGLYGYTL. CDR3 in DNA: TGTGCCAGTAGTATAGAGGACGGACTCTATGGCTACACCCTC.

This clonotype was detected only once. The chain links TRBV15 to TRBJ1-2; 9 nucleotides align to TRBD1. The CDR3 has 17 amino acids. CDR1 is LNHNV, CDR2 YYDKDF, per germline (reference sequence). With 5 bases clipped from V and 3 bases from J, the junction kept 13 bases outside the gene matches. The CDR3, as DNA: TGTGCCACCAGCGGACTACAGGGGGCAGGGAGTCACTATGGCTACACCTTC. Amino acids: CATSGLQGAGSHYGYTF.

The chain couples TRBV2 to TRBJ2-5; 14 bases agree with TRBD2. Germline CDR1 is SNHLY and CDR2 is FYNNEI. The V gene end was trimmed by 6 bases and the J gene end by 6 bases; junction bases not matched to a gene: 6. The length of the CDR3 is 15 residues. CDR3 in DNA: TGTGCCAGCAGCGCCGGGACTAGCGGGGGTCAGACCCAGTACTTC. Encoded protein: CASSAGTSGGQTQYF.

This clonotype was seen many times. The chain joins TRBV4-3 to TRBJ1-4; 10 nucleotides align to TRBD1. The CDR3 consists of 12 residues. The ends lost 3 bases at V and 15 bases at J; junction bases unmatched: 4. The germline V gene has CDR1 LGHNA and CDR2 YSLEER. The CDR3 region has the DNA TGCGCCAGCAGCCAGGGACAGGGGTTGGTGTTTTTT. It encodes CASSQGQGLVFF.

The genes are TRBV29-1 and TRBJ2-7, with TRBD1 matching 11 bases. V gave up 1 base and J gave up 4 bases; unmatched junction bases: 3. This CDR3 has 14 amino acids. Germline assignment: CDR1 SQVTM and CDR2 ANQGSEA. The DNA for the CDR3 is TGCAGCGTTGAAGGGGGACAGGGGGATTACGAGCAGTACTTC. Its protein is CSVEGGQGDYEQYF.

This clonotype was seen only a few times. CDR3 in amino acids: CASRPTEVKAGQETQYF. The CDR3 DNA reads TGTGCCAGCAGGCCCACGGAGGTTAAGGCGGGCCAAGAGACCCAGTACTTC. This chain joins TRBV12-3 or TRBV12-4 and TRBJ2-5; maybe TRBD2 (5 bases). V lost 6 bases to trimming and J lost 1 base, with 21 bases between them. The CDR3 totals 17 residues.

J is TRBJ2-7 and V is TRBV19; 9 nucleotides align to TRBD1. The CDR3 extends over 12 amino acids. Germline CDR1 LNHDA, CDR2 SQIVND (reference sequence). Trimming cost V 11 bases and J 5 bases; bases outside gene matches: 7. CDR3 nucleotide sequence: TGTGCCTCGAGGGACAGGGTAGACGAGCAGTACTTC. This codes for CASRDRVDEQYF.

Comment on this clonotype: At one of its ends the junction is not consistent with the germline gene, which may arise from a read error. V and J are TRBV7-9 and TRBJ1-2; TRBD1 matches at 7 bases. This CDR3 is built from 17 residues. The germline CDR1 and CDR2 sequences are SEHNR and FQNEAQ (reference sequence). CDR3 amino acids: CASSLAGTANLANGYTF. CDR3 coding DNA: TGTGCCAGCAGTTTAGCCGGGACAGCGAATTTGGCGAATGGCTACACCTTC.

This clonotype was recorded at least ten times. This CDR3 reads CASSLMYEKLFF. The CDR3 DNA reads TGTGCCAGCAGCTTAATGTATGAAAAACTGTTTTTT. The chain carries TRBV7-9 and TRBJ1-4; the D is unclear. Trimming removed 2 bases from V and 6 bases from J, with 4 bases in between. CDR3 size: 12 residues. Looked up from germline, CDR1 is SEHNR and CDR2 is FQNEAQ (reference sequence).

This clonotype occurred many times. J is TRBJ2-5 and V is TRBV7-2; possible D gene TRBD2, 5 bases. The V and J ends lost 0 bases and 1 base respectively, with 15 bases between them. The germline gives CDR1 SGHTA, CDR2 FQGNSA. This CDR3 is built from 17 residues. Here the CDR3 reads CASSLAFRAGPQETQYF. In DNA form, the CDR3 reads TGTGCCAGCAGCTTAGCGTTTAGGGCGGGTCCCCAAGAGACCCAGTACTTC.